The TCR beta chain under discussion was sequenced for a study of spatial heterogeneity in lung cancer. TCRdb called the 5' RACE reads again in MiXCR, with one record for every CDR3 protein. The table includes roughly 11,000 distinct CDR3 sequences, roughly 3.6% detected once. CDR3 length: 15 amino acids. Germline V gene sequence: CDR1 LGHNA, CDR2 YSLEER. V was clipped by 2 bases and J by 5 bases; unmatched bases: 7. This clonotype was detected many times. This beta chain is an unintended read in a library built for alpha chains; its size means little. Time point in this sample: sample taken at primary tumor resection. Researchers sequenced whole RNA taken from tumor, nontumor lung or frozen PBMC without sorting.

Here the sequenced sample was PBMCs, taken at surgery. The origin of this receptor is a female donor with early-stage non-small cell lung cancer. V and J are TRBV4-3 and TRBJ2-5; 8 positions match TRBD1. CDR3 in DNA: TGCGCCAGCAGCCAAATTCAGGGGGCTAGGGAGACCCAGTACTTC. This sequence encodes CASSQIQGARETQYF.